This T cell receptor beta chain stems from a study of T cell responses to AZD1222 COVID-19 vaccine. Study observations and caveats: It was only after the peak T cell response that any repertoires were sampled. Clonal diversity was possibly underestimated, and the donors were mostly white British, with more females. Among vaccine-associated CD4 TCRs, coverage spanned spike, with dominance at 160-218 and 743-854. Epitopes outside B.1.351 and B.1.1.7 mutated regions reportedly drew nearly half of spike TCRs.

Assay: immunoSEQ multiplex PCR; the TCRdb copy retains only in-frame clones and omits some. Altogether around 63,000 clones are present, around 86% being singletons, with the ten largest covering around 19%. At least ten counts were recorded for this clone. No antigen is known for it. This CDR3 contains 12 residues. V was clipped by 3 bases and J by 13 bases, with 13 bases between them. Looked up from germline, CDR1 is GTSNPN and CDR2 is SVGIG (reference sequence). The source was peripheral blood, collected on day 0 of AZD1222 vaccination. This clonotype was sampled from an adult in good health. The V gene is TRBV30, the J gene TRBJ1-6, with D unresolved. The CDR3 DNA reads TGTGCCTGGAGCGGGCCCGTGTCTCCCCTCCACTTT. Amino acids: CAWSGPVSPLHF. The full variable domain, with the rest looked up from reference TRBV30 and TRBJ1-6, is SQTIHQWPATLVQPVGSPLSLECTVEGTSNPNLYWYRQAAGRGLQLLFYSVGIGQISSEVPQNLSASRPQDRQFILSSKKLLLSDSGFYLCAWSGPVSPLHFGNGTRLTVT.